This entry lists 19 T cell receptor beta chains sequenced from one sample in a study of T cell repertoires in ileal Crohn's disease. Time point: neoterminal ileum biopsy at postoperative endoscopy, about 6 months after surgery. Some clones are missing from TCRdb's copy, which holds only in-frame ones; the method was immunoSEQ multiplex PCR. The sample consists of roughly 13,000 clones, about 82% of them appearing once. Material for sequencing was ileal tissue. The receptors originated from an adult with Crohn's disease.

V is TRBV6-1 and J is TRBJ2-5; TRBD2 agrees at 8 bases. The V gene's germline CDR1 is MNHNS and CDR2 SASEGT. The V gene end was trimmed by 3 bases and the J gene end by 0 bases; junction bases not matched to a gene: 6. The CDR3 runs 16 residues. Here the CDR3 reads CASSDPGLEYQETQYF. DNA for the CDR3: TGTGCCAGCAGTGACCCGGGACTAGAGTACCAAGAGACCCAGTACTTC.

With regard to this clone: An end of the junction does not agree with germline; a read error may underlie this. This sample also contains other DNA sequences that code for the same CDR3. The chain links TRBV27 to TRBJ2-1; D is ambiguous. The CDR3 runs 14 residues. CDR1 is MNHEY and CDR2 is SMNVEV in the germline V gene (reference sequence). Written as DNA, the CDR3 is TGCGCCAGCAGTTTGCCCGGGTCACGCAATGAGCAGTTCTTC. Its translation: CASSLPGSRNEQFF.

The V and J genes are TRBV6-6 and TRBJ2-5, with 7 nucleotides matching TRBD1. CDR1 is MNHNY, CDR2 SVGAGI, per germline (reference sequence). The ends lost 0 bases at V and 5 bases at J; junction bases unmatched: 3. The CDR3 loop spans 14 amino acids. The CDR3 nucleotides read TGTGCCAGCAGTTACTCCAGGGGGACGGAGACCCAGTACTTC. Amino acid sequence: CASSYSRGTETQYF.

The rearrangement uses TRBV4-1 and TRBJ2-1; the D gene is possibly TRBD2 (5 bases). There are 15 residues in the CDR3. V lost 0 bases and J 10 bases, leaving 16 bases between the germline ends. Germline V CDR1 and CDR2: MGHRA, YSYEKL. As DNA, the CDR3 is TGCGCCAGCAGCCAAGAGGGGAGACCATGGGAGGAGCAGTTCTTC. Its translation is CASSQEGRPWEEQFF.

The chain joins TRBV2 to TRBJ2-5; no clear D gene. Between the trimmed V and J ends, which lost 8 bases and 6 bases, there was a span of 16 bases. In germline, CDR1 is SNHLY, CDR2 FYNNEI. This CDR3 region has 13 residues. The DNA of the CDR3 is TGTGCCAGCCAACTGACTCAACGGAAGACCCAGTACTTC. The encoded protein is CASQLTQRKTQYF.

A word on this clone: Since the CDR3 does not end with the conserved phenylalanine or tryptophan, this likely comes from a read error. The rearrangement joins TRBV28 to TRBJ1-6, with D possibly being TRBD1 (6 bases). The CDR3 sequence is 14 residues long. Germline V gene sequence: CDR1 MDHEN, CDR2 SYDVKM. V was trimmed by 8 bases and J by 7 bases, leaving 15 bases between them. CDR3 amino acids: CASGGRRWNSPLHL. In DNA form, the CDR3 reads TGTGCCAGCGGGGGCAGGCGGTGGAATTCACCCCTCCACCTT.

The CDR3 loop reads CATSRYDSSGVFF. The CDR3 coding sequence is TGTGCCACCAGCAGATACGACAGTTCTGGAGTTTTCTTT. This chain links TRBV15 with TRBJ1-1, with D possibly TRBD1 on 5 matching bases. Trimming took 2 bases from V and 13 from J, leaving 17 bases between them. CDR1 is LNHNV, CDR2 YYDKDF, per germline (reference sequence). This CDR3 comprises 13 residues.

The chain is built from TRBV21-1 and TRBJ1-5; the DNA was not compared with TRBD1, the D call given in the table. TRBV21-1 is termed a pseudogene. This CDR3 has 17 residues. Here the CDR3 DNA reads TGTGCCAGCAGCAAAGGGCATGACAGGGATTGGTCGCAGCCCCAGCATTTT. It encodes CASSKGHDRDWSQPQHF.

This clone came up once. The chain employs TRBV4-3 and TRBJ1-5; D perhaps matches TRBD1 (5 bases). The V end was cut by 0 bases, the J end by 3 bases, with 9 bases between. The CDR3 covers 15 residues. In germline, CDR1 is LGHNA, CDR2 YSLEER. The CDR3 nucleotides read TGCGCCAGCAGCCAAGACAGGGACTTCAATCAGCCCCAGCATTTT. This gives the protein CASSQDRDFNQPQHF.

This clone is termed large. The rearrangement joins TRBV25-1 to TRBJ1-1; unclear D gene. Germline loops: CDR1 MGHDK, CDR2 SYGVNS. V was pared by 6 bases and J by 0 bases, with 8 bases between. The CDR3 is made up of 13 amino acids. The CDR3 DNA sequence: TGTGCCAGCAGGGTACACCTGAACACTGAAGCTTTCTTT. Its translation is CASRVHLNTEAFF.

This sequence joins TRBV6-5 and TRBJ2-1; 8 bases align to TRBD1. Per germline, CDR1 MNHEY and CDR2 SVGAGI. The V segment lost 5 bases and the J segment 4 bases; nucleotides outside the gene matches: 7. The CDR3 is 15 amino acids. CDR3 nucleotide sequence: TGTGCCAGCAGTCAAACGACAGGGGTTTACAATGAGCAGTTCTTC. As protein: CASSQTTGVYNEQFF.

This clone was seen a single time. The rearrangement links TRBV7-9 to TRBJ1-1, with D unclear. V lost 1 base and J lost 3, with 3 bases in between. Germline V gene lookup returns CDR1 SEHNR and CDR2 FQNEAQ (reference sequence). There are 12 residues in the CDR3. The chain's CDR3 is CASSLVDTEAFF. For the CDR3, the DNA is TGTGCCAGCAGCTTAGTCGACACTGAAGCTTTCTTT.

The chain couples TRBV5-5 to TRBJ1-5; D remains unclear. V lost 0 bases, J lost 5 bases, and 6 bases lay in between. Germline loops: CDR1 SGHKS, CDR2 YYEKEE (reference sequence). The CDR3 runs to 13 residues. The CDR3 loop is CASSLDLHQPQHF. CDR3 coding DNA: TGTGCCAGCAGCTTGGACTTGCATCAGCCCCAGCATTTT.

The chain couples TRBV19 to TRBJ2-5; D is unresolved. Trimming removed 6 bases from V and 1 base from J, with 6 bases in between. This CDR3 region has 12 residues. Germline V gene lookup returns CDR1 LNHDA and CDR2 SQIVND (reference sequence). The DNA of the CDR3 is TGTGCCAGTAGCGGGTTCCAAGAGACCCAGTACTTC. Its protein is CASSGFQETQYF.

The CDR3 DNA is TGCGCCAGCAGCCTCGGGACAGGGGGCAGGGAGACCCAGTACTTC. It encodes CASSLGTGGRETQYF. The chain joins TRBV4-1 to TRBJ2-5, with 12 bases lining up with TRBD1. CDR3 length: 15 residues. The V gene's germline CDR1 is MGHRA and CDR2 YSYEKL. Trimming removed 4 bases from V and 5 bases from J; junction bases left unmatched: 5.

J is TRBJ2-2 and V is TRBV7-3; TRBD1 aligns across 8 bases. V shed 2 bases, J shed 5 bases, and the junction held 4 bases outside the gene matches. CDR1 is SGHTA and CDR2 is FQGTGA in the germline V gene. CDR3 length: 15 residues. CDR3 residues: CASSLAQGVTGELFF. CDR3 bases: TGTGCCAGCAGCTTAGCACAGGGGGTGACCGGGGAGCTGTTTTTT.

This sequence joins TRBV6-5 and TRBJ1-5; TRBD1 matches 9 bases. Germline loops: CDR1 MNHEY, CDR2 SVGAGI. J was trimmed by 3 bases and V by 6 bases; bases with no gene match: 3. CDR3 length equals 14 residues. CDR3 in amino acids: CASRGTGPNQPQHF. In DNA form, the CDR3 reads TGTGCCAGCAGAGGGACAGGGCCCAATCAGCCCCAGCATTTT.

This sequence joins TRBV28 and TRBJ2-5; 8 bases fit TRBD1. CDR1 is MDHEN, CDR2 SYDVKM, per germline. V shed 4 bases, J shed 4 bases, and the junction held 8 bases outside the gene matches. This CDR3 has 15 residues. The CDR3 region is CASSSGTGPVETQYF. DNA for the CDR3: TGTGCCAGCAGTTCGGGGACAGGCCCAGTAGAGACCCAGTACTTC.

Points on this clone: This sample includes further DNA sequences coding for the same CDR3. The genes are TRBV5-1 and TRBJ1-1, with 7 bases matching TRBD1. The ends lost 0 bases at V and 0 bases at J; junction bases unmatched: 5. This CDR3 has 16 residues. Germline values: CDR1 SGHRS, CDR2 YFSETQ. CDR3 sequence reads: CASSLEGQIMNTEAFF. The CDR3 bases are TGCGCCAGCAGCTTGGAGGGACAGATCATGAACACTGAAGCTTTCTTT.